This T cell receptor (beta chain) emerged from a study of T-cell reconstitution after alpha-beta-depleted transplantation in children. Overall study results and limits: Two months or so post-transplant, alpha-beta T cells reportedly derived from several hundred expanded graft clones.

This clonotype appeared many times. What it binds is unknown. This CDR3 region has 17 residues. CDR1 is SGHTA and CDR2 is FQGNSA in the germline V gene. The V gene lost 1 base and the J gene lost 0 bases, with 13 bases spanning the gap. The TCRbeta library was prepared with unique molecular identifiers. Using its own MiXCR run on the PCR reads, TCRdb lists one record per CDR3 protein. The sample records about 300,000 distinct CDR3 sequences, around 10% being singletons. The source is a boy in the first two years of life with acute myeloid leukemia, due to receive a stem cell transplant. V usage is TRBV7-2 and J usage is TRBJ1-5; D is perhaps TRBD1 (6 bases). The input for sequencing was PBMCs, taken before TCRalphabeta/CD19-depleted stem cell transplant. CDR3 in DNA: TGTGCCAGCAGCTTAGGGCGGTGGACAGCTAGCAATCAGCCCCAGCATTTT. Translated, it gives CASSLGRWTASNQPQHF.